A selection of T cell receptor beta chains follows, all from one sample in a study of shared clonotypes between healthy human individuals. This table comes from immunoSEQ multiplex PCR, and its TCRdb copy is limited to in-frame clones, with some not included. Among fewer than 850,000 clones, 90% to 98% were seen once, and the ten largest hold approximately 0.2%. Sequencing was done on a sample of naive CD8+ T cells sorted from blood. These receptors originate from a young man in good health. CDR3s include the opening cysteine and the closing phenylalanine or tryptophan. The D gene is left open where the match is weak. Expanded clones get a size class; other rows say once, few or many, or leave the size out.

clone_size j_call d_call v_call cdr3_nt cdr3_aa
once TRBJ2-7 . TRBV7-9 TGTGCCAGCAGCTTAGGTCTAGCTGGTGAGCAGTACTTC CASSLGLAGEQYF
. TRBJ2-7 . TRBV2 TGTGCCAGCAGAGCCGGGGCCAACTACGAGCAGTACTTC CASRAGANYEQYF
. TRBJ2-1 . TRBV7-9 TGTGCCAGCAGCTTAGCCGTCCTACCACATGAGCAGTTCTTC CASSLAVLPHEQFF
. TRBJ1-4 . TRBV18 TGTGCCAGCTCAGGGGGCGACAGTGGCGAAAAACTGTTTTTT CASSGGDSGEKLFF
. TRBJ2-7 TRBD2 TRBV29-1 TGCAGCGCGCTGCCGGCGGGAGCGCCCTACGAGCAGTACTTC CSALPAGAPYEQYF
once TRBJ1-5 . TRBV19 TGTGCCAGTAGACAGTTCAATCAGCCCCAGCATTTT CASRQFNQPQHF
. TRBJ1-2 TRBD1 TRBV4-1 TGCGCCAGCAGCCAGGCCGGGACAGGGGTCATAGGCTACACCTTC CASSQAGTGVIGYTF
once TRBJ2-3 TRBD2 TRBV9 TGTGCCAGCAGCACCCTAGCGGGAGGGGACACAGATACGCAGTATTTT CASSTLAGGDTDTQYF
. TRBJ1-1 . TRBV6-5 TGTGCCAGCAGCCCCATGGGCCTGAACACTGAAGCTTTCTTT CASSPMGLNTEAFF
. TRBJ1-1 . TRBV7-9 TGTGCCAGCAGCTTAGTGGATGAAGGGGCTGAAGCTTTCTTT CASSLVDEGAEAFF
. TRBJ1-4 . TRBV6-4 TGTGCCAGCAGTGTAGGGGGGCCAAAGGGATTACTGTTTTTT CASSVGGPKGLLFF